This entry lists 25 T cell receptor beta chains sequenced from one sample in a study of T cell clonality in common variable immunodeficiency. For these receptors, no antigen is known. Sequenced by immunoSEQ multiplex PCR; TCRdb stores in-frame clones only, minus some. The specimen has approximately 28,000 clones, none found just once. Regarding the study as a whole: In common variable immunodeficiency, TCR beta chains reportedly carried fewer deletions and N-nucleotide insertions.

The sample consisted of peripheral blood mononuclear cells. These receptors came from a human donor with common variable immunodeficiency.

This clone has ten or more counts. The CDR3 is cut off 3 residues early in the read; its end comes from the germline J gene. The chain carries TRBV10-3 and TRBJ2-7; TRBD2 matches at 11 bases. Trimming took 10 bases from V and 5 from J; bases not matched to a gene: 7. This CDR3 comprises 13 residues. From germline, CDR1 is ENHRY and CDR2 SYGVKD. Here the CDR3 reads CATLTSGKDEQYF. CDR3 DNA, as far as it was read: TGTGCCACCCTGACTAGCGGGAAAGACGAG.

This clone is medium-sized within its sample. Read coverage stops 3 residues before the CDR3 terminus; the germline J gene supplies the remainder. The chain carries TRBV29-1 and TRBJ2-6; D unclear. This CDR3 spans 14 amino acids. CDR1 SQVTM and CDR2 ANQGSEA come from the germline V gene. Trimming removed 5 bases from V and 0 bases from J, with 8 bases in between. CDR3 amino acids: CSVRGGSGANVLTF. The covered CDR3 bases are TGCAGCGTTCGAGGCGGCTCTGGGGCCAACGTC.

Turning to this clone: The read stops 3 residues short of the end of the CDR3; the missing end is completed from the germline J gene. V is TRBV7-9 and J is TRBJ2-7, with 8 bases that match TRBD1. The CDR3 has 14 amino acids. J was trimmed by 5 bases and V by 3 bases; bases with no gene match: 6. Germline values: CDR1 SEHNR, CDR2 FQNEAQ (reference sequence). CDR3 DNA, as far as it was read: TGTGCCAGCAGCTTCGACAGGGGCAGTCACGAG. Encoded protein: CASSFDRGSHE. The whole CDR3 protein is CASSFDRGSHEQYF.

This clone was counted between two and nine times. The missing CDR3 end, 3 residues past where the read stops, is filled in from the germline J gene. The chain recombines TRBV7-9 with TRBJ1-2; 7 bases are shared with TRBD1. This CDR3 spans 15 amino acids. With V trimmed by 1 base and J by 6 bases, 8 bases remained unmatched. Germline CDR1 and CDR2: SEHNR and FQNEAQ (reference sequence). CDR3 residues: CASSLGGGGKDGYTF. The CDR3 DNA, read in part, is TGTGCCAGCAGCTTAGGAGGGGGCGGCAAGGATGGC. The full variable domain, its missing parts supplied by reference TRBV7-9 and TRBJ1-2, is DTGVSQNPRHKITKRGQNVTFRCDPISEHNRLYWYRQTLGQGPEFLTYFQNEAQLEKSRLLSDRFSAERPKGSFSTLEIQRTEQGDSAMYLCASSLGGGGKDGYTFGSGTRLTVV.

In regard to this clone: The read ends 3 residues shy of where the CDR3 ends; the end is completed using the germline J gene. This sequence joins TRBV2 and TRBJ2-3; no definite D call. The CDR3 is 15 residues long. The V gene's germline CDR1 is SNHLY and CDR2 FYNNEI. Trimming took off 1 base at V and 6 bases at J, with 14 bases between the two ends. The CDR3 DNA, read in part, is TGTGCCAGCAGTGAAGTGGTTAGCCTGAGGGATACG. It encodes CASSEVVSLRDT. The entire CDR3 protein reads CASSEVVSLRDTQYF.

This clone was seen many times. CDR3 loop: CSAFGWNRGESTDTQYF. The CDR3 DNA, read in part, is TGCAGCGCTTTTGGTTGGAACAGGGGAGAGAGCACAGATACG. V usage is TRBV29-1 and J usage is TRBJ2-3, with 7 bases matching TRBD1. The missing CDR3 end, 3 residues past where the read stops, is filled in from the germline J gene. V shed 7 bases, J shed 0 bases, and the junction held 16 bases outside the gene matches. The CDR3 has 17 amino acids. The germline gives CDR1 SQVTM, CDR2 ANQGSEA.

This clone has only a few counts. The read terminates 3 residues ahead of where the CDR3 ends, so the germline J gene completes it. The rearrangement links TRBV5-1 to TRBJ2-2, with 9 bases matching TRBD1. V dropped 1 base and J dropped 4; count of bases not matched to a gene: 5. This CDR3 is 16 amino acids long. The germline gives CDR1 SGHRS, CDR2 YFSETQ. Incomplete CDR3 DNA: TGCGCCAGCAGCTTGACGGACAGGGGTCCCACCGGGGAG. It is translated as CASSLTDRGPTGE. The whole CDR3 region reads CASSLTDRGPTGELFF. Filled out from reference TRBV5-1 and TRBJ2-2, the complete variable domain reads KAGVTQTPRYLIKTRGQQVTLSCSPISGHRSVSWYQQTPGQGLQFLFEYFSETQRNKGNFPGRFSGRQFSNSRSEMNVSTLELGDSALYLCASSLTDRGPTGELFFGEGSRLTVL.

On this clone: The CDR3 end lies 3 residues beyond the end of the read and is filled in from the germline J gene. The chain joins TRBV5-1 to TRBJ2-3, with D tentatively TRBD2 (6 bases). CDR1 and CDR2 from the germline V gene are SGHRS and YFSETQ. The CDR3 has 17 residues. V was shortened by 5 bases and J by 0 bases, with 19 bases between the two germline ends. CDR3 DNA, as far as it was read: TGCGCCAGCAGATTAAAGTTGGGACTCCACAGCACAGATACG. Its translation is CASRLKLGLHSTDT. Given in full, the CDR3 is CASRLKLGLHSTDTQYF.

A word on this clone: Read coverage stops 3 residues before the CDR3 terminus; the germline J gene supplies the remainder. The chain links TRBV2 to TRBJ1-1; D unresolved. The germline V gene has CDR1 SNHLY and CDR2 FYNNEI. The CDR3 totals 13 residues. V lost 7 bases and J 4 bases, leaving 13 bases between the germline ends. The CDR3 spells CASMSGVGTEAFF. CDR3 DNA, as far as it was read: TGTGCCAGCATGAGCGGGGTTGGCACTGAA.

This clone has at least ten counts. The read stops 3 residues short of the end of the CDR3; the missing end is completed from the germline J gene. The chain combines TRBV6-2 or TRBV6-3 with TRBJ2-3, with no clear D. CDR1 is MNHEY, CDR2 SVGEGT, per germline. Trimming removed 0 bases at V and 4 bases at J, with 17 bases between. The CDR3 consists of 17 residues. The chain's CDR3 is CASSYSVPGDLSDTQYF. CDR3 DNA (partial): TGTGCCAGCAGTTACTCGGTACCAGGAGACCTCTCAGATACG.

This clone was counted many times. The observed sequence ends 3 residues before the CDR3 terminus, with the missing tail filled in from the germline J gene. The rearrangement joins TRBV7-2 to TRBJ2-5; TRBD2 might be the D (5 bases). Trimming shortened V by 5 bases and J by 5 bases, and 15 bases separated the two germline ends. The CDR3 covers 14 residues. Germline values: CDR1 SGHTA, CDR2 FQGNSA. CDR3 amino acids: CASSRRGVVETQYF. CDR3 DNA, as far as it was read: TGTGCCAGCAGCCGCCGGGGAGTAGTGGAGACC.

This clone was seen more than once but under ten times. The CDR3 end is not reached by the read, which stops 3 residues before it; the germline J gene fills it in. The V gene is TRBV7-9, the J gene TRBJ1-1; D call uncertain. Trimming left V 5 bases short and J 2 bases short, with 12 bases between. This CDR3 has 14 amino acids. Germline-derived CDR1 and CDR2 are SEHNR and FQNEAQ (reference sequence). Partial CDR3 DNA: TGTGCCAGCAGCACTGGACTGGGTAACACTGAA. This gives the protein CASSTGLGNTE. The CDR3 in its entirety is CASSTGLGNTEAFF.

Many counts were recorded for this clone. Sequencing ends 3 residues short of the CDR3 end; the germline J gene provides the rest. The chain carries TRBV18 and TRBJ2-5, with D possibly matching TRBD1 (6 bases). The germline V and J ends were trimmed by 1 base and 4 bases, with 16 bases remaining between them. The germline V gene has CDR1 KGHSH and CDR2 LQKENI. The CDR3 is made up of 16 amino acids. The CDR3 spells CASSPLRTASLETQYF. Partial CDR3 DNA: TGTGCCAGCTCACCACTTAGGACAGCATCCCTAGAGACC.

This clone was seen many times. The sequence runs out 3 residues before the end of the CDR3; the remainder is reconstructed from the germline J gene. This chain joins TRBV19 and TRBJ1-5; the D gene is possibly TRBD1 (6 bases). CDR3 size: 15 residues. V was pared by 8 bases and J by 3 bases, with 17 bases between. The V gene's germline CDR1 is LNHDA and CDR2 SQIVND (reference sequence). This CDR3 is CASHAAGVDNQPQHF. CDR3 DNA, as far as it was read: TGTGCCAGTCATGCGGCAGGGGTTGACAATCAGCCC.

Details on this clone: The read ends 3 residues before the CDR3 terminus; that terminus is restored from the germline J gene. The rearrangement links TRBV5-1 to TRBJ2-5, with 11 bases matching TRBD2. The CDR3 is made up of 16 amino acids. The V gene's germline CDR1 is SGHRS and CDR2 YFSETQ. V dropped 3 bases and J dropped 2; count of bases not matched to a gene: 6. The CDR3 is CASSSTGLAEQETQYF. The sequenced part of the CDR3 DNA is TGCGCCAGCAGCTCGACGGGACTAGCGGAACAAGAGACC.

This clone was seen only a few times. The CDR3 end lies 3 residues beyond the end of the read and is filled in from the germline J gene. This rearrangement joins TRBV2 to TRBJ1-2; 12 bases agree with TRBD1. This CDR3 comprises 15 residues. Germline loops: CDR1 SNHLY, CDR2 FYNNEI. CDR3 in amino acids: CASSELTGTGGSYTF. CDR3 DNA (partial): TGTGCCAGCAGTGAACTTACCGGGACAGGGGGCAGC.

This clone has just a few counts. The CDR3 end lies 3 residues beyond the end of the read and is filled in from the germline J gene. The genes are TRBV19 and TRBJ1-2; 10 bases are a match to TRBD1. Looked up from germline, CDR1 is LNHDA and CDR2 is SQIVND (reference sequence). Losses at the gene ends were 5 bases for V and 4 bases for J; bases not matched to a gene: 10. The length of the CDR3 is 16 residues. The sequenced part of the CDR3 DNA is TGTGCCAGTAGTCTCATGAGGACAGGGGGAGTCTATGGC. It encodes CASSLMRTGGVYG. The full CDR3 protein reads CASSLMRTGGVYGYTF.

This clone was detected many times. The read finishes 3 residues shy of the CDR3 end, and the germline J gene is used to complete it. The chain recombines TRBV10-3 with TRBJ2-1; D may be TRBD2 (6 bases). Germline-derived CDR1 and CDR2 are ENHRY and SYGVKD. Trimming removed 4 bases at V and 7 bases at J, with 17 bases between. The CDR3 is 15 residues long. The sequenced CDR3 bases are TGTGCCATCAGTGCTGGTCGGGGAGGCGGGAATGAG. It translates to CAISAGRGGGNE. The CDR3, in full, reads CAISAGRGGGNEQFF.

This clone was picked up many times. The read gets to within 3 residues of the CDR3 end, and the germline J gene fills in the rest. The genes are TRBV18 and TRBJ1-4; 9 bases fit TRBD1. There are 13 residues in the CDR3. CDR1 is KGHSH and CDR2 is LQKENI in the germline V gene. Unmatched junction bases numbered 2, after V lost 6 bases and J lost 6 bases. The CDR3 bases that were read are TGTGCCAGCTCGGGGACAGGGTATGAAAAA. Its translation is CASSGTGYEK. The full CDR3 protein reads CASSGTGYEKLFF.

Regarding this clone: The DNA ends 3 residues before the CDR3 does, and the rest of the CDR3 is filled in from the germline J gene. V is TRBV19 and J is TRBJ2-1, with D perhaps TRBD2 (6 bases). This CDR3 spans 14 amino acids. The germline V gene encodes CDR1 LNHDA and CDR2 SQIVND (reference sequence). The V end was cut by 5 bases, the J end by 5 bases, with 13 bases between. The CDR3 DNA, read in part, is TGTGCCAGTAGTTCTCGGACTAACAACAATGAG. Translating it yields CASSSRTNNNE. In full, the CDR3 is CASSSRTNNNEQFF.

This clone is labeled medium-sized. The read comes to an end 3 residues before the CDR3 does, leaving the germline J gene to fill in the end. This chain links TRBV24-1 with TRBJ1-1; tentatively, D is TRBD1 (6 bases). This CDR3 is built from 15 residues. Trimming stripped 7 bases from V and 3 bases from J, with 17 bases between. Per germline, CDR1 KGHDR and CDR2 SFDVKD. The CDR3 sequence is CATSSSGVKDTEAFF. The CDR3 bases that were read are TGTGCCACCAGCTCATCAGGGGTAAAGGACACTGAA.

This clone was counted only a few times. CDR3 protein: CAWSPHEQSPQYF. CDR3 DNA (partial): TGTGCCTGGAGTCCCCATGAGCAAAGTCCG. The V gene is TRBV30, the J gene TRBJ2-3; D is unresolved. Sequencing ends 3 residues short of the CDR3 end; the germline J gene provides the rest. The CDR3 length is 13 residues. The V gene's germline CDR1 is GTSNPN and CDR2 SVGIG (reference sequence).

There are many counts of this clone. Read data end 3 residues before the CDR3 end; the end is taken from the germline J gene. The J gene is TRBJ1-5, the V gene TRBV14; a possible D gene is TRBD1 (6 bases). CDR1 is SGHDN, CDR2 FVKESK, per germline. Trimming pared 6 bases from V and 7 bases from J, leaving 16 bases between. This CDR3 region has 14 residues. The CDR3 loop is CASRKSGASQPQHF. The covered CDR3 bases are TGTGCCAGCAGAAAATCAGGGGCTTCACAGCCC.

The sample holds many counts of this clone. The CDR3 is cut off 3 residues early in the read; its end comes from the germline J gene. This chain connects TRBV5-1 to TRBJ2-3, with 7 nucleotides matching TRBD2. This CDR3 region has 13 residues. Trimming removed 9 bases from V and 3 bases from J; junction bases left unmatched: 7. The germline V gene encodes CDR1 SGHRS and CDR2 YFSETQ. This CDR3 reads CATSLAVTDTQYF. The CDR3 bases that were read are TGCGCCACCTCGCTAGCGGTTACAGATACG.

On this clone: The read stops 3 residues short of the end of the CDR3; the missing end is completed from the germline J gene. This chain links TRBV20-1 with TRBJ2-1; 13 bases agree with TRBD2. This CDR3 has 15 residues. Germline lookup yields CDR1 DFQATT and CDR2 SNEGSKA (reference sequence). J was trimmed by 9 bases and V by 3 bases; bases with no gene match: 8. The CDR3: CSASEGGLAGSEQFF. CDR3 DNA, as far as it was read: TGCAGTGCTAGTGAGGGGGGACTAGCGGGAAGTGAG.